Presented here are 10 T cell receptor beta chains from one specimen sequenced in a study of T cells after yellow fever vaccination. TCRdb reprocessed the 5' RACE reads with MiXCR, giving one entry per CDR3 protein. The top ten clones hold under 30% of a sample with about 330,000 distinct CDR3 sequences, roughly 3.9% of them seen once. Sample: PBMCs, taken 5 days after the yellow fever booster vaccination. The receptors come from a man between 18 and 29 years old who received the YFV17D yellow fever vaccine.

The CDR3 DNA follows: TGCAGCGCCGACAGGGTAGGGGAAGGAGAGACCCAGTACTTC. Protein sequence: CSADRVGEGETQYF. The chain links TRBV29-1 to TRBJ2-5, with 7 bases aligning to TRBD1. Trimming cost V 7 bases and J 4 bases; bases outside gene matches: 12. Per the germline V gene, CDR1 is SQVTM and CDR2 is ANQGSEA. The length of the CDR3 is 14 residues.

This clonotype was recorded a few times. The chain is built from TRBV7-2 and TRBJ1-2; D is ambiguous. This CDR3 has 13 residues. Between the trimmed V and J ends, which lost 5 bases and 4 bases, there was a span of 11 bases. CDR1 SGHTA and CDR2 FQGNSA come from the germline V gene. The CDR3 coding sequence is TGTGCCAGCAGCCCACCCAGGTTCTATGGCTACACCTTC. It encodes CASSPPRFYGYTF.

Only a few counts were recorded for this clonotype. The chain employs TRBV5-1 and TRBJ2-1, with 11 bases that match TRBD2. In germline, CDR1 is SGHRS, CDR2 YFSETQ. The V segment lost 1 base and the J segment 3 bases; nucleotides outside the gene matches: 12. This CDR3 spans 19 amino acids. The CDR3 protein is CASSLRVAGGPFIYNEQFF. As DNA, the CDR3 is TGCGCCAGCAGCTTGAGGGTAGCGGGGGGGCCCTTTATCTACAATGAGCAGTTCTTC.

The J gene is TRBJ2-3, the V gene TRBV30, with 11 bases that match TRBD1. J lost 4 bases, V lost 3 bases, and 3 bases had no gene match. Germline CDR1 is GTSNPN and CDR2 is SVGIG (reference sequence). CDR3 length: 14 residues. CDR3 in amino acids: CAWSPGQGADTQYF. CDR3 coding DNA: TGTGCCTGGAGCCCGGGACAGGGGGCAGATACGCAGTATTTT.

This clonotype was counted only a few times. V is TRBV5-1 and J is TRBJ1-5; 10 positions match TRBD1. Trimming removed 3 bases from V and 4 bases from J; junction bases left unmatched: 4. The CDR3 consists of 15 residues. Germline lookup yields CDR1 SGHRS and CDR2 YFSETQ. CDR3 DNA sequence: TGCGCCAGCAGCTGGGGGACAGGGGCGAATCAGCCCCAGCATTTT. Encoded protein: CASSWGTGANQPQHF.

This clonotype was detected ten times or more. The chain carries TRBV7-6 and TRBJ2-1; either TRBD1 or TRBD2 may supply D (5 bases each). The germline V gene encodes CDR1 SGHVS and CDR2 FNYEAQ. This CDR3 has 13 residues. V lost 2 bases to trimming and J lost 10 bases, with 12 bases between them. The CDR3 region has the DNA TGTGCCAGCAGCTTAAGGTTGGGGGAGGAGCAGTTCTTC. It yields the protein CASSLRLGEEQFF.

V is TRBV10-3 and J is TRBJ1-2; maybe TRBD1 (5 bases). Germline values: CDR1 ENHRY, CDR2 SYGVKD. The CDR3 is 14 residues long. V shed 9 bases and J shed 4 bases, with 18 bases lying between them. CDR3 loop: CAMAQGSSTYGYTF. In DNA form, the CDR3 reads TGTGCCATGGCCCAGGGTAGTAGTACCTATGGCTACACCTTC.

This rearrangement joins TRBV5-1 to TRBJ2-6; 9 nucleotides match TRBD1. With V trimmed by 4 bases and J by 3 bases, 5 bases remained unmatched. Looked up from germline, CDR1 is SGHRS and CDR2 is YFSETQ. The CDR3 loop spans 16 amino acids. CDR3 sequence (DNA): TGCGCCAGCAGCCTACACAGGGGGCATGGGGCCAACGTCCTGACTTTC. Encoded protein: CASSLHRGHGANVLTF. Full variable domain (missing parts from reference TRBV5-1 and TRBJ2-6): KAGVTQTPRYLIKTRGQQVTLSCSPISGHRSVSWYQQTPGQGLQFLFEYFSETQRNKGNFPGRFSGRQFSNSRSEMNVSTLELGDSALYLCASSLHRGHGANVLTFGAGSRLTVL.

This clonotype came up many times. The chain employs TRBV4-3 and TRBJ2-7; possibly TRBD1 for D (5 bases). This CDR3 is 14 amino acids long. Trimming removed 0 bases from V and 4 bases from J, with 10 bases in between. Germline values: CDR1 LGHNA, CDR2 YSLEER. DNA of the CDR3: TGCGCCAGCAGCCAAGAGGTGGGGCTATACGAGCAGTACGTC. Its protein is CASSQEVGLYEQYV.

This sequence joins TRBV5-4 and TRBJ2-1; 13 nucleotides agree with TRBD2. The V and J ends lost 2 bases and 9 bases, in that order; junction bases with no gene match: 5. The CDR3 has 15 amino acids. Germline lookup yields CDR1 SGHNT and CDR2 YYREEE (reference sequence). Here the CDR3 reads CASSFTSGGGGEQFF. The CDR3 nucleotides are TGTGCCAGCAGCTTTACTAGCGGGGGGGGTGGTGAGCAGTTCTTC.